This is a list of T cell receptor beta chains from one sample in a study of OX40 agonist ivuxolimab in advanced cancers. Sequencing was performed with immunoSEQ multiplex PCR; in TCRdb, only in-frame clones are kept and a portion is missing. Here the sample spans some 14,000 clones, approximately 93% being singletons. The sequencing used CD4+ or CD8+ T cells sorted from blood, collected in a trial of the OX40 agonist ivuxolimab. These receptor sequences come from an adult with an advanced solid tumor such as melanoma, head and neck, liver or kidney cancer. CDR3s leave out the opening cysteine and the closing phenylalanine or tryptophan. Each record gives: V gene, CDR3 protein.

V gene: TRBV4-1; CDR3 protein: ASSPWAPGNTEAF
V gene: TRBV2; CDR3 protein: ASRAGTGISYEQY
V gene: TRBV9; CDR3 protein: ASSRGAETQY
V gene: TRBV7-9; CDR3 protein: ASSSWTGGISNQPQH
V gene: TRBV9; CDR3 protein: VSSVERHRESYNEQF
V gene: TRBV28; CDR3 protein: ASSFGPGAEISTDTQY
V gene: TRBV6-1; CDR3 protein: ASSDYTGLAIYGYT
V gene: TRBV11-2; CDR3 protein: ASSQGGPLSQQF
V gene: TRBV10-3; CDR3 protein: AINGLAGESRTPNTQY
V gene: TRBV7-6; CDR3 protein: ASSLDTLAGFDEQF
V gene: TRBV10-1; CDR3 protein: ASSERGQGQETQY
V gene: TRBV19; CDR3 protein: ATSTGHSYEQY
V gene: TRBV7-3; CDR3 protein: ASSPGTINTGELF
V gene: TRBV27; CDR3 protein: ASSEWASRGNQPQH
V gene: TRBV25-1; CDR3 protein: ASNQNTGELF
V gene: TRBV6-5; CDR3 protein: ASSSGQVYGYT
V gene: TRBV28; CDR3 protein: ASKAGGGSYNSPLH
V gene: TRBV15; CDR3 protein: ATSTRSSYEQY
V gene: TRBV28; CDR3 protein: ASSYRTTYEQY
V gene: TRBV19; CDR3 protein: ASSRVSYNEQF
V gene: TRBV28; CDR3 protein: ASSSPREDTQY
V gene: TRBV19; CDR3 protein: ASGWDNENTEAF
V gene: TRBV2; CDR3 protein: ASSDSGGVIYGYT
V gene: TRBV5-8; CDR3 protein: ASSLDAVTQSYEQY
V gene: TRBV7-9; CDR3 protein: ASSFRDSPNEQF
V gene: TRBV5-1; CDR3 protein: ASSLMTGVSYNEQF
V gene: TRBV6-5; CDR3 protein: ASSYQGLTEAF
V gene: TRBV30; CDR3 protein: AWDGGPGVAEAF
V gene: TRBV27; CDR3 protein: ASSGLNTEAF
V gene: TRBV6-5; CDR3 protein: ASSYSLAQHNEQF
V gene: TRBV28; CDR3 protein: ASSFQTLDYSGNTIY
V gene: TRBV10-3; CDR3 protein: AIISGAGTDTQY
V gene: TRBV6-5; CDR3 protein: ASSYSGGSGNTIY